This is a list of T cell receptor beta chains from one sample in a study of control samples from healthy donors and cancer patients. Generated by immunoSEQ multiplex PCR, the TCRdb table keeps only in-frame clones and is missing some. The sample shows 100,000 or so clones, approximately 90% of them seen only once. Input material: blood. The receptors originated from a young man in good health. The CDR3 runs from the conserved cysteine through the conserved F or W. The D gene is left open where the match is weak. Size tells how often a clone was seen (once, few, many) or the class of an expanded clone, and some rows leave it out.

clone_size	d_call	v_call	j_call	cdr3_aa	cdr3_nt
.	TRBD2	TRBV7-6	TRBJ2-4	CASSLDPPAGLAKNIQYF	TGTGCCAGCAGCTTAGACCCCCCAGCGGGATTAGCCAAAAACATTCAGTACTTC
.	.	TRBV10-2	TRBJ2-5	CATEGEGGPKETQYF	TGCGCTACCGAAGGCGAGGGGGGCCCCAAGGAGACCCAGTACTTC
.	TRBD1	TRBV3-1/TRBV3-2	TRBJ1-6	CASSHRDRVRSPLHF	TGTGCCAGCAGCCATAGGGACAGGGTACGATCACCCCTCCACTTT
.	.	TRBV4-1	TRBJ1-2	CASSQVGGDYGYTF	TGCGCCAGCAGCCAAGTGGGGGGGGACTATGGCTACACCTTC
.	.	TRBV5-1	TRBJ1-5	CASSPGGNQPQHF	TGCGCCAGCAGCCCAGGGGGCAATCAGCCCCAGCATTTT
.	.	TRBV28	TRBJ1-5	CASSLSGYNQPQHF	TGTGCCAGCAGTTTATCGGGGTACAATCAGCCCCAGCATTTT
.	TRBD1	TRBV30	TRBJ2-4	CAWSVRAGGLDF	TGTGCCTGGAGTGTAAGGGCAGGGGGCTTGGACTTC
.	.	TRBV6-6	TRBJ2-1	CASSPSPAGRGGNEQFF	TGTGCCAGCAGTCCCTCCCCGGCCGGGAGAGGAGGCAATGAGCAGTTCTTC
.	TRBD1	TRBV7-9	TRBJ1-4	CASSSAGGLYEKLFF	TGTGCCAGCAGCTCGGCAGGGGGCCTTTATGAAAAACTGTTTTTT
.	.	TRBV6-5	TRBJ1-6	CASTPGQRYNSPLHF	TGTGCCAGCACCCCGGGGCAACGCTATAATTCACCCCTCCACTTT
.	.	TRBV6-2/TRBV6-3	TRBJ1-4	CASSYSTATNEKLFF	TGTGCCAGCAGTTACTCTACCGCGACTAATGAAAAACTGTTTTTT
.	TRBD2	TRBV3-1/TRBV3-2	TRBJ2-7	CASSQGLAGSYEQYF	TGTGCCAGCAGCCAGGGACTAGCGGGCTCCTACGAGCAGTACTTC
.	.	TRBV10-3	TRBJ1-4	CATGVLGTPGEKLFF	TGTGCCACGGGCGTATTAGGAACTCCGGGGGAAAAACTGTTTTTT
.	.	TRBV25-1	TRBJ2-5	CASSGWSGPSETQYF	TGTGCCAGCAGTGGGTGGTCCGGCCCTTCGGAGACCCAGTACTTC
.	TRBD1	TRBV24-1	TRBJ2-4	CATSDSGTGGKNIQYF	TGTGCCACCAGTGACTCTGGGACAGGGGGCAAAAACATTCAGTACTTC
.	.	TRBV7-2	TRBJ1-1	CASSREYSSEAFF	TGTGCCAGCAGCCGCGAATATTCCTCTGAAGCTTTCTTT
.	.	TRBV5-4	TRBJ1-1	CASSHGQPYTEAFF	TGTGCCAGCAGCCACGGACAGCCTTACACTGAAGCTTTCTTT
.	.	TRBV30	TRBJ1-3	CAWSVGGVTDTIYF	TGTGCCTGGAGTGTGGGGGGTGTCACAGACACCATATATTTT
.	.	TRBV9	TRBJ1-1	CASSGQGTEAFF	TGTGCCAGCAGCGGGCAGGGGACTGAAGCTTTCTTT
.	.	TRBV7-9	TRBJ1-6	CASSQPQKPLHF	TGTGCCAGCAGCCAACCACAGAAACCCCTCCACTTT
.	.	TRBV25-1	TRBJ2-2	CASSASGTGELFF	TGTGCCAGCAGTGCCTCCGGGACCGGGGAGCTGTTTTTT
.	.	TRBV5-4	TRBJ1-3	CASSLGGDSGNTIYF	TGTGCCAGCAGCTTGGGTGGGGACTCTGGAAACACCATATATTTT
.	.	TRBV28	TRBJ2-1	CASSLSAGVNNQQFF	TGTGCCAGCAGTTTATCGGCCGGGGTGAACAATCAGCAGTTCTTC
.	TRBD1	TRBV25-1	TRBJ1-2	CASSESRQGGSGGYTF	TGTGCCAGCAGTGAATCGAGACAGGGAGGCTCGGGGGGCTACACCTTC
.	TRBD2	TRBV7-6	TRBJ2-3	CASSPRTSGTLTDTQYF	TGTGCCAGCAGCCCCCGGACTAGCGGGACTCTCACAGATACGCAGTATTTT
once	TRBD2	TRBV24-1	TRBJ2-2	CATSVAGPNTGELFF	TGTGCCACCAGTGTAGCGGGGCCGAACACCGGGGAGCTGTTTTTT
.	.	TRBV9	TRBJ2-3	CASSPPPPRDTQYF	TGTGCCAGCTCCCCCCCGCCCCCACGAGATACGCAGTATTTT
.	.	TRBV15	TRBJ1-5	CATSRKGGNQPQHF	TGTGCCACCAGCAGGAAGGGGGGCAATCAGCCCCAGCATTTT
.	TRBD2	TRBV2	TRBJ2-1	CASMVGRGGANHEQFF	TGTGCCAGCATGGTGGGGCGCGGGGGGGCCAATCATGAGCAGTTCTTC
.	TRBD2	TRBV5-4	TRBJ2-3	CASSYGLAGGLDTQYF	TGTGCCAGCAGCTATGGACTAGCGGGGGGGCTGGATACGCAGTATTTT
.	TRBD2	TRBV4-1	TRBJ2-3	CASSQPSGSMADTQYF	TGCGCCAGCAGCCAACCAAGCGGGAGTATGGCAGATACGCAGTATTTT
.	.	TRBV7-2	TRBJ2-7	CASSLAIGSLAYEQYF	TGTGCCAGCAGCTTAGCGATCGGCTCTCTAGCGTACGAGCAGTACTTC
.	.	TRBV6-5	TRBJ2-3	CATLGRSGFTDTQYF	TGTGCCACCTTGGGTCGGTCCGGTTTTACAGATACGCAGTATTTT
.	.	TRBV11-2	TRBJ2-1	CASSLYPGSYNEQFF	TGTGCCAGCAGCCTCTATCCCGGGAGCTACAATGAGCAGTTCTTC
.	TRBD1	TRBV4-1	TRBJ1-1	CASSQDPTGGTEAFF	TGCGCCAGCAGCCAAGATCCGACAGGGGGCACTGAAGCTTTCTTT
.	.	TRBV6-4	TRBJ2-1	CASKTDSPYNEQFF	TGTGCCAGCAAAACGGACAGTCCCTACAATGAGCAGTTCTTC
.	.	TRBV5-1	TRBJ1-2	CASSESHSYGYTF	TGCGCCAGCAGCGAAAGCCACAGCTATGGCTACACCTTC
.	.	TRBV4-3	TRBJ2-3	CASSQDTPLGGRIDTQYF	TGCGCCAGCAGCCAAGATACCCCGCTTGGGGGGCGGATTGATACGCAGTATTTT
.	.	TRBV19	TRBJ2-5	CASGPTGFQETQYF	TGTGCCAGTGGACCGACAGGATTTCAAGAGACCCAGTACTTC
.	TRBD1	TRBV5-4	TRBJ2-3	CASRPGQGRTDTQYF	TGTGCCAGCAGACCGGGACAGGGGAGGACAGATACGCAGTATTTT
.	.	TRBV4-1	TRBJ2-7	CASSERGSPEQYF	TGCGCCAGCAGTGAAAGAGGTAGTCCCGAGCAGTACTTC
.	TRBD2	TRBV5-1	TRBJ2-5	CASSPPALGGIGETQYF	TGCGCCAGCAGCCCACCCGCGTTGGGAGGGATTGGGGAGACCCAGTACTTC
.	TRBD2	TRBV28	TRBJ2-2	CASRPSRTSGISGTGELFF	TGTGCCAGCAGGCCCTCCCGGACTAGCGGGATTTCGGGCACCGGGGAGCTGTTTTTT
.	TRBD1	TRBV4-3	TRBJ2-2	CASSQRNRGSGELFF	TGCGCCAGCAGCCAAAGGAACAGGGGGTCCGGGGAGCTGTTTTTT
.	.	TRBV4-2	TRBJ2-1	CASSQAQRGNEQFF	TGTGCCAGCAGCCAAGCGCAAAGAGGCAATGAGCAGTTCTTC
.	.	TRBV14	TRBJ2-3	CASSKRQYTSTDTQYF	TGTGCCAGCAGCAAAAGACAGTACACTAGCACAGATACGCAGTATTTT
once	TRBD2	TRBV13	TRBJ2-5	CASSRLAGGWRETQYF	TGTGCCAGCAGCCGACTAGCGGGGGGATGGAGGGAGACCCAGTACTTC
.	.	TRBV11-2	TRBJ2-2	CASSSIGTFNTGELFF	TGTGCCAGCAGCTCTATCGGGACTTTCAACACCGGGGAGCTGTTTTTT
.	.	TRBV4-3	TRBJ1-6	CASSHVTKGSPLHF	TGCGCCAGCAGCCACGTGACTAAGGGGTCACCCCTCCACTTT